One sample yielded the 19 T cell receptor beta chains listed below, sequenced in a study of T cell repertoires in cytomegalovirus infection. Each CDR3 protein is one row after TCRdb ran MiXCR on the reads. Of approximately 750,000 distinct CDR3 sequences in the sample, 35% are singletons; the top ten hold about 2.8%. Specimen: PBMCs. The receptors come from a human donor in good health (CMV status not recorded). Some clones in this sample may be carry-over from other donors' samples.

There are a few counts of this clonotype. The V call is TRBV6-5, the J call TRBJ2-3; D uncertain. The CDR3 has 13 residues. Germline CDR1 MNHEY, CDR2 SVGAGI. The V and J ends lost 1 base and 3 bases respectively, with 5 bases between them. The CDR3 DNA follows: TGTGCCAGCAGTTACTACAAGACAGATACGCAGTATTTT. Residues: CASSYYKTDTQYF.

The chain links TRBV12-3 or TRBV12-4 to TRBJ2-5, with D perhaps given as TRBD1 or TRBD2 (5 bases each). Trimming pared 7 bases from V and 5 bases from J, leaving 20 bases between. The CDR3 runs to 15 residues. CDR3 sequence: CASTLGVGRGETQYF. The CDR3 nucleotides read TGTGCCAGCACTCTAGGGGTAGGACGAGGGGAGACCCAGTACTTC.

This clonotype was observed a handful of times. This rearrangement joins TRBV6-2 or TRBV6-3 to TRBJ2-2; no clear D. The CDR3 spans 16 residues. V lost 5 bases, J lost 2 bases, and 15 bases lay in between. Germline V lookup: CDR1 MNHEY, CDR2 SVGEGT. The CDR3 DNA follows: TGTGCCAGCAGTCGCCATACTCGAACAAACACCGGGGAGCTGTTTTTT. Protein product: CASSRHTRTNTGELFF.

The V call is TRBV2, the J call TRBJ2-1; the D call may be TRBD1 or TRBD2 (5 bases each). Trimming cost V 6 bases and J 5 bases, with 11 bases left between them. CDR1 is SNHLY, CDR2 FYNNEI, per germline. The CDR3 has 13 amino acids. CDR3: CASRVGRNNEQFF. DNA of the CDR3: TGTGCCAGCAGAGTGGGACGGAACAATGAGCAGTTCTTC.

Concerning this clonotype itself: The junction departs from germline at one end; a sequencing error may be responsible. The CDR3 DNA sequence: TGTGCCAGCAGCTCCAGGCTAGCGGGCGGCACAGGTACGCAGTATTTT. Amino acid sequence: CASSSRLAGGTGTQYF. The chain couples TRBV7-9 to TRBJ2-3, with TRBD2 matching 8 bases. The germline V gene encodes CDR1 SEHNR and CDR2 FQNEAQ (reference sequence). The CDR3 has 16 amino acids.

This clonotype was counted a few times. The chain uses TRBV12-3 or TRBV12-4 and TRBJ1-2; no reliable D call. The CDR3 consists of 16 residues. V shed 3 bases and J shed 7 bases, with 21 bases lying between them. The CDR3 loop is CASSFSNSPYSGGYTF. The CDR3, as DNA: TGTGCCAGCAGTTTTAGTAACAGCCCTTACTCTGGTGGCTACACCTTC.

DNA of the CDR3: TGTGCCAGCAGCTATCCAAGCTTCTCCGGCGGGGAGAACACTGAAGCTTTCTTT. Translating gives CASSYPSFSGGENTEAFF. This chain uses TRBV11-2 with TRBJ1-1; unclear D gene. CDR1 and CDR2 from the germline V gene are SGHAT and FQNNGV. Deletions cut 4 bases from V and 1 base from J, with 22 bases between. The CDR3 has 18 amino acids.

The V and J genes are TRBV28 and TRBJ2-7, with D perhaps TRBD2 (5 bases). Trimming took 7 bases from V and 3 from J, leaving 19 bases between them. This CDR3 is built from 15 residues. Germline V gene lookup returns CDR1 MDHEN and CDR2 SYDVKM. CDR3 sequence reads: CASTLGGLSFYEQYF. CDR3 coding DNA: TGTGCCAGCACTCTAGGAGGCCTCTCTTTCTACGAGCAGTACTTC.

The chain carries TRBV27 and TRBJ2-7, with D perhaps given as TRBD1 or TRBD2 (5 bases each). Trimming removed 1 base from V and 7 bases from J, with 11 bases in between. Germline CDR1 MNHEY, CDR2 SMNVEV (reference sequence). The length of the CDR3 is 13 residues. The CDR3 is CASSLWGWEEQYF. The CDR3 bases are TGTGCCAGCAGTTTATGGGGGTGGGAAGAGCAGTACTTC.

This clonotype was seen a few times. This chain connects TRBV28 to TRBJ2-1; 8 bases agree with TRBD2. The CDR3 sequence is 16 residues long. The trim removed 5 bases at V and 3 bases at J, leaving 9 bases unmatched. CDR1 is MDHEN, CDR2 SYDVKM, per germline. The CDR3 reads CASSAASGYGYNEQFF. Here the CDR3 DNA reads TGTGCCAGCAGTGCCGCTAGCGGGTATGGCTACAATGAGCAGTTCTTC.

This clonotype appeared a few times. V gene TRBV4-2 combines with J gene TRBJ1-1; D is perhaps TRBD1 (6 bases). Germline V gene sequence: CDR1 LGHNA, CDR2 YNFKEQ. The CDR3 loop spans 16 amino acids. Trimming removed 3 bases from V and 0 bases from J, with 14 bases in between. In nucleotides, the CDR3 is TGTGCCAGCAGCCAGGTCGCTGGGGGCATGAACACTGAAGCTTTCTTT. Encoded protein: CASSQVAGGMNTEAFF.

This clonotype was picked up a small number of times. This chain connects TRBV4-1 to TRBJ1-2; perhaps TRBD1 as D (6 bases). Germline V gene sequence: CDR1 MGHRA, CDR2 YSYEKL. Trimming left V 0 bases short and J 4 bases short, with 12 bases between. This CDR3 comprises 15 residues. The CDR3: CASSQDGGGGYGYTF. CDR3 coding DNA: TGCGCCAGCAGCCAAGATGGAGGGGGAGGCTATGGCTACACCTTC.

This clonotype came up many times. CDR3 nucleotides: TGTGCCAGCAGCCCTAGTAGGACCGGGGAGCTGTTTTTT. It translates to CASSPSRTGELFF. The chain joins TRBV12-3 or TRBV12-4 to TRBJ2-2; D ambiguous. V was shortened by 6 bases and J by 5 bases, with 10 bases between the two germline ends. The CDR3 contains 13 residues.

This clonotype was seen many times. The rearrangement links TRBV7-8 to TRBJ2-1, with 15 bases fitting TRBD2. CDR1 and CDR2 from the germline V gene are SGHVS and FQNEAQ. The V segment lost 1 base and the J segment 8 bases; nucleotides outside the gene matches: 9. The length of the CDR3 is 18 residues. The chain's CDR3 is CASSLERLGLAGGHEQFF. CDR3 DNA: TGTGCCAGCAGCTTAGAGAGACTTGGACTAGCGGGAGGGCATGAGCAGTTCTTC.

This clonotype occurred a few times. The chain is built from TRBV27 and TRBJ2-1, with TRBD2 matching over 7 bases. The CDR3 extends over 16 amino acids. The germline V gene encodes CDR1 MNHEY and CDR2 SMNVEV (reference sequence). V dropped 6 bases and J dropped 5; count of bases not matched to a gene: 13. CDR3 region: CASRAPGEGRDNEQFF. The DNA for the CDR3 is TGTGCCAGCAGGGCCCCGGGGGAGGGCCGTGACAATGAGCAGTTCTTC.

The CDR3 sequence is CASSLRGPSNTGELFF. DNA of the CDR3: TGTGCCAGCAGCCTCCGGGGACCTTCGAACACCGGGGAGCTGTTTTTT. This sequence joins TRBV3-1 and TRBJ2-2; tentatively, D is TRBD1 or TRBD2 (5 bases each). The CDR3 has 16 amino acids. The germline CDR1 and CDR2 sequences are LGHDT and YNNKEL (reference sequence). Trimming shortened V by 4 bases and J by 0 bases, and 12 bases separated the two germline ends.

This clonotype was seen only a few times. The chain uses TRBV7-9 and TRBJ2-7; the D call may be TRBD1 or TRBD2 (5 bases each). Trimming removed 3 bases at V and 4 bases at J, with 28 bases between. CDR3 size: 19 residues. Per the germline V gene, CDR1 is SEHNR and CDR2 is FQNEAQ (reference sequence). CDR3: CASSFSPKTTGLTGYEQYF. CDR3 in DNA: TGTGCCAGCAGCTTTTCCCCAAAGACCACAGGTCTAACGGGGTACGAGCAGTACTTC.

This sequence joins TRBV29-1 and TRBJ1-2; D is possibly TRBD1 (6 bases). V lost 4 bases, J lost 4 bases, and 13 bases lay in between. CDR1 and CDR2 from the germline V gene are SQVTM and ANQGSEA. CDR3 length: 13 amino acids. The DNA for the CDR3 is TGCAGCGTTGGTCCAGGGGAGGGCTATGGCTACACCTTC. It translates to CSVGPGEGYGYTF.

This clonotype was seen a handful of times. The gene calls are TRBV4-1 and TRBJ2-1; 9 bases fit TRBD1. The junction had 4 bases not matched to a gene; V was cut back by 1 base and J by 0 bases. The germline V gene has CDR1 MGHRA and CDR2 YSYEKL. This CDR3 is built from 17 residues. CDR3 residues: CASSQGNRGLSYNEQFF. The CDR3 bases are TGCGCCAGCAGCCAAGGTAACAGGGGGCTCTCCTACAATGAGCAGTTCTTC.